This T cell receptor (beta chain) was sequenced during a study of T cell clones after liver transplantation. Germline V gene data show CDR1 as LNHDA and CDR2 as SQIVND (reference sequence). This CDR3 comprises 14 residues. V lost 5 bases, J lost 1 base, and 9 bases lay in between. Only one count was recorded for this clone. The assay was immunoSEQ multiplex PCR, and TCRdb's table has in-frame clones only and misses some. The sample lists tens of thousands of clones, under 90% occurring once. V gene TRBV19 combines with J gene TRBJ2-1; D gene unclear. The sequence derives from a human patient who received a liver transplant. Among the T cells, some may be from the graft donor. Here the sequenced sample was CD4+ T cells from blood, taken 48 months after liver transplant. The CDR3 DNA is TGTGCCAGTAGTGTGATGGGGTCCTACAATGAGCAGTTCTTC. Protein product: CASSVMGSYNEQFF. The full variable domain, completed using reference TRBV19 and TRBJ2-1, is DGGITQSPKYLFRKEGQNVTLSCEQNLNHDAMYWYRQDPGQGLRLIYYSQIVNDFQKGDIAEGYSVSREKKESFPLTVTSAQKNPTAFYLCASSVMGSYNEQFFGPGTRLTVL.